This TCR beta chain was recorded in a study of cytomegalovirus exposure and HLA in healthy donors. Study-wide results and caveats: Previous analysis showed most TCR beta V segments were productive about 87% or about 30% of the time.

The CDR3 loop spans 13 amino acids. Germline V gene lookup returns CDR1 MGHDK and CDR2 SYGVNS. This clone was recorded once. The antigen is undetermined. PCR employed 60 Vbeta and 13 Jbeta primers. TCRdb's table, derived via immunoSEQ multiplex PCR, lists solely in-frame clones and lacks some. Of 90,000 to 150,000 clones in the sample, around 81% are singletons; the top ten hold about 2.4%. The chain joins TRBV25-1 to TRBJ2-5; D perhaps matches TRBD2 (5 bases). The end of the DNA aligns better with TRBJ2-7, so the J call may be wrong. This TCR came from a woman in her forties in good health and CMV-seronegative. The material sequenced was PBMCs. The CDR3 protein is CASSDGSSYEQYF. The DNA of the CDR3 is TGTGCCAGCAGTGATGGGAGCTCCTACGAGCAGTACTTC.